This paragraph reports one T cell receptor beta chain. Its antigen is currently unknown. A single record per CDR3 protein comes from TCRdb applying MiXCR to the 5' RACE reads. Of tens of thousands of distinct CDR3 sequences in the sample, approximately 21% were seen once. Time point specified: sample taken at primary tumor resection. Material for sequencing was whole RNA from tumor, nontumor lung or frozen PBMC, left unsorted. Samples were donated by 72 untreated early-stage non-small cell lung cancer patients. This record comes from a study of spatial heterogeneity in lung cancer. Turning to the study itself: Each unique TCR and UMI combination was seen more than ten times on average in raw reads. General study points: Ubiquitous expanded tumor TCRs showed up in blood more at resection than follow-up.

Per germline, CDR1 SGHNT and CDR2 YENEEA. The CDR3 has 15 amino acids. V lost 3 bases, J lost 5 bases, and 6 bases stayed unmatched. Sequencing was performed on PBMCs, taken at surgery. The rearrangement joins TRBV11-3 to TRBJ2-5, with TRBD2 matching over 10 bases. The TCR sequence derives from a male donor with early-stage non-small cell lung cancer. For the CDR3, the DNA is TGTGCCAGCAGCTTCTCAGCGGGGGGGCGTGAGACCCAGTACTTC. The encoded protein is CASSFSAGGRETQYF.